The clone carrying this T cell receptor beta chain has at least ten counts. Its antigen is unknown. As every portion of the isolated RNA was reverse transcribed, the sequencing read expressed TCRB transcripts. Produced via immunoSEQ multiplex PCR; TCRdb's table is partial and in-frame only. This sample has 300,000 to 400,000 clones, with around 7.6% found just once. This specimen belongs to a study of beta chain features in type 1 diabetes. Turning to the study itself: Patients and healthy donors were similar in age, gender and cell yields.

Regarding the study as a whole: Patients' naive, central memory and Treg TCRB repertoires seemed closer to one another than those of healthy donors. It was not settled here whether HLA type affects TCRB rearrangement.

The CDR3 covers 13 residues. CDR1 and CDR2 from the germline V gene are SQVTM and ANQGSEA. Trimming took 6 bases from V and 6 from J, leaving 14 bases between them. This chain links TRBV29-1 with TRBJ1-4; D not certain. The specimen was central memory CD4+ T cells from blood. This receptor was identified in a woman aged 18 to 35 in good health. DNA of the CDR3: TGCAGCGTGGTCGCCGGCCCCTATGAAAAACTGTTTTTT. It specifies CSVVAGPYEKLFF.